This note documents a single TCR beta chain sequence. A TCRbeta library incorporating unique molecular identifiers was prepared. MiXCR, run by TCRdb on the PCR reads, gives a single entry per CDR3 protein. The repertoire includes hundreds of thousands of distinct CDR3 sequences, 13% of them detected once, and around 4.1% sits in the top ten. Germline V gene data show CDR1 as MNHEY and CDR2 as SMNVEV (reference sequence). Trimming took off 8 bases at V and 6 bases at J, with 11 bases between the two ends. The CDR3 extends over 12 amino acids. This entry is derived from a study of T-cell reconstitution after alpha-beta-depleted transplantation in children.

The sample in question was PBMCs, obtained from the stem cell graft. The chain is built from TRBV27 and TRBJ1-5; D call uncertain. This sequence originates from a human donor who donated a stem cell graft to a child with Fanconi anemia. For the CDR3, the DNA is TGTGCCAGCGGTAGGGAGACTCAGCCCCAGCATTTT. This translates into CASGRETQPQHF.